What follows are 27 T cell receptor beta chains derived from one specimen sequenced in a study of cytomegalovirus exposure and HLA in healthy donors. The PCR employed 60 Vbeta primers together with 13 Jbeta primers. This table comes from immunoSEQ multiplex PCR, and its TCRdb copy is limited to in-frame clones, with some not included. Among under 250,000 clones listed, roughly 82% were seen once. The sample taken for sequencing was PBMCs. The receptor set was obtained from a man in his forties or fifties in good health and CMV-seropositive.

This CDR3 reads CASSRTPTTNEKLFF. CDR3 nucleotides: TGCGCCAGCAGCAGGACTCCCACAACTAATGAAAAACTGTTTTTT. This chain links TRBV5-1 with TRBJ1-4; D uncertain. Germline values: CDR1 SGHRS, CDR2 YFSETQ. There are 15 residues in the CDR3. V lost 4 bases, J lost 0 bases, and 10 bases lay in between.

V usage is TRBV6-5 and J usage is TRBJ2-2; 7 bases fit TRBD1. Trimming at V came to 6 bases and at J to 4 bases, leaving 5 bases not matched to a gene. Germline lookup yields CDR1 MNHEY and CDR2 SVGAGI. CDR3 length: 14 residues. The CDR3 DNA sequence: TGTGCCAGCAGCGAGGGGGCTGTCACCGGGGAGCTGTTTTTT. Translation: CASSEGAVTGELFF.

The CDR3: CASSLGQGIYNEQFF. As DNA, the CDR3 is TGTGCCAGCAGCTTGGGACAGGGGATCTACAATGAGCAGTTCTTC. The rearrangement joins TRBV5-4 to TRBJ2-1, with TRBD1 matching 8 bases. The CDR3 loop spans 15 amino acids. V was pared by 0 bases and J by 3 bases, with 2 bases of the junction left unmatched. CDR1 and CDR2 (germline): SGHNT, YYREEE (reference sequence). The full variable domain, completed using reference TRBV5-4 and TRBJ2-1, is ETGVTQSPTHLIKTRGQQVTLRCSSQSGHNTVSWYQQALGQGPQFIFQYYREEENGRGNFPPRFSGLQFPNYSSELNVNALELDDSALYLCASSLGQGIYNEQFFGPGTRLTVL.

This clone was recorded a few times. The junction departs from the called germline gene at one end, perhaps through a read error. This chain uses TRBV25-1 with TRBJ1-4; 7 positions agree with TRBD1. The length of the CDR3 is 13 residues. Germline assignment: CDR1 MGHDK and CDR2 SYGVNS. The CDR3 DNA is TGTGCCAGCAGTGGATTATTTACGACAGGGAGAATTTTT. Translating it yields CASSGLFTTGRIF.

This chain connects TRBV4-1 to TRBJ2-7, with a weak D call TRBD2 (6 bases). This CDR3 has 16 amino acids. Trimming took off 1 base at V and 2 bases at J, with 15 bases between the two ends. Germline CDR1 and CDR2: MGHRA and YSYEKL. The CDR3 protein is CASSQGAGTATYEQYF. The CDR3 DNA reads as TGCGCCAGCAGCCAAGGCGCCGGGACTGCTACCTACGAGCAGTACTTC.

The J gene is TRBJ2-4, the V gene TRBV29-1; no firm D call. Germline loops: CDR1 SQVTM, CDR2 ANQGSEA. The V end lost 2 bases, the J end lost 0 bases, and 8 bases lay between the germline ends. The CDR3 runs 14 residues. As DNA, the CDR3 is TGCAGCGTTGAATTGCGCGAAGCCAAAAACATTCAGTACTTC. This codes for CSVELREAKNIQYF. Combining the CDR3 with reference TRBV29-1 and TRBJ2-4 gives the whole variable domain SAVISQKPSRDICQRGTSLTIQCQVDSQVTMMFWYRQQPGQSLTLIATANQGSEATYESGFVIDKFPISRPNLTFSTLTVSNMSPEDSSIYLCSVELREAKNIQYFGAGTRLSVL.

This chain connects TRBV27 to TRBJ2-7; a weak D match, TRBD1 (6 bases). This CDR3 is 16 amino acids long. Trimming left V 4 bases short and J 2 bases short, with 18 bases between. From germline, CDR1 is MNHEY and CDR2 SMNVEV (reference sequence). The CDR3 sequence is CASSSFSRGFTYEQYF. The CDR3 bases are TGTGCCAGCAGTTCCTTTTCAAGGGGGTTTACCTACGAGCAGTACTTC.

The chain couples TRBV19 to TRBJ1-1; no firm D call. This CDR3 is built from 11 residues. From germline, CDR1 is LNHDA and CDR2 SQIVND (reference sequence). Trimming cost V 3 bases and J 10 bases, with 9 bases left between them. The CDR3 coding sequence is TGTGCCAGTAGTATTGAATCGGGAGCTTTCTTT. This gives the protein CASSIESGAFF.

V is TRBV5-1 and J is TRBJ2-7, with TRBD2 matching over 8 bases. The CDR3 length is 15 residues. Per the germline V gene, CDR1 is SGHRS and CDR2 is YFSETQ. The ends lost 0 bases at V and 4 bases at J; junction bases unmatched: 6. CDR3 nucleotide sequence: TGCGCCAGCAGCTTGGGGACGGGAGGGCCGTACGAGCAGTACTTC. This encodes CASSLGTGGPYEQYF.

There are a few counts of this clone. The chain carries TRBV6-1 and TRBJ2-2; D is uncertain. V was pared by 6 bases and J by 7 bases, with 18 bases between. Germline CDR1 and CDR2: MNHNS and SASEGT. This CDR3 is 15 amino acids long. The CDR3 nucleotides are TGTGCCAGCAGATTCATAGTGTTAGAGATCGGGGAGCTGTTTTTT. It translates to CASRFIVLEIGELFF.

This sequence joins TRBV7-9 and TRBJ2-7; 9 bases are a match to TRBD2. The CDR3 is 14 amino acids. The ends lost 5 bases at V and 0 bases at J; junction bases unmatched: 2. CDR1 and CDR2 from the germline V gene are SEHNR and FQNEAQ (reference sequence). CDR3 sequence reads: CASSKREASYEQYF. CDR3 bases: TGTGCCAGCAGCAAGCGGGAGGCCTCCTACGAGCAGTACTTC.

Here the CDR3 reads CASSRTGNSYEQYF. For the CDR3, the DNA is TGTGCCAGCAGTCGGACAGGTAACTCCTACGAGCAGTACTTC. The V and J genes are TRBV6-5 and TRBJ2-7; TRBD1 agrees at 7 bases. Losses at the gene ends were 5 bases for V and 0 bases for J; bases not matched to a gene: 4. CDR1 and CDR2 (germline): MNHEY, SVGAGI. This CDR3 has 14 amino acids.

This clone was observed once. V and J are TRBV11-1 and TRBJ1-1; D may be TRBD1 (5 bases). V was trimmed by 5 bases and J by 0 bases, leaving 10 bases between them. Germline V gives CDR1 SGHAT, CDR2 FQDESV (reference sequence). The length of the CDR3 is 14 residues. CDR3 bases: TGTGCCAGCAGCCGACAGACGATGAACACTGAAGCTTTCTTT. Amino acid sequence: CASSRQTMNTEAFF.

A few counts support this clone. The chain is built from TRBV27 and TRBJ1-5; 9 nucleotides line up with TRBD1. This CDR3 region has 14 residues. V gave up 4 bases and J gave up 7 bases; unmatched junction bases: 5. Germline values: CDR1 MNHEY, CDR2 SMNVEV (reference sequence). The CDR3: CASSSLQGAQPQHF. Here the CDR3 DNA reads TGTGCCAGCAGTTCACTACAGGGGGCCCAGCCCCAGCATTTT.

V and J are TRBV6-5 and TRBJ2-2; 8 bases align to TRBD2. This CDR3 contains 14 residues. With 7 bases clipped from V and 2 bases from J, the junction kept 3 bases outside the gene matches. CDR1 is MNHEY, CDR2 SVGAGI, per germline. CDR3 sequence reads: CASNGLANTGELFF. CDR3 bases: TGTGCCAGCAATGGACTAGCCAACACCGGGGAGCTGTTTTTT.

J is TRBJ2-7 and V is TRBV11-2; TRBD2 matches 8 bases. V gave up 5 bases and J gave up 7 bases; unmatched junction bases: 7. Germline V gene data show CDR1 as SGHAT and CDR2 as FQNNGV. The CDR3 has 13 residues. CDR3 DNA: TGTGCCAGCAGCCAAGCGGGAGTAGGGGAGCAGTACTTC. Amino acids: CASSQAGVGEQYF.

The V gene is TRBV19, the J gene TRBJ2-3, with TRBD2 as a possible D gene (6 bases). The CDR3 is made up of 15 amino acids. Per germline, CDR1 LNHDA and CDR2 SQIVND (reference sequence). Between the trimmed V and J ends, which lost 9 bases and 3 bases, there was a span of 19 bases. The chain's CDR3 is CASGGSGLNTDTQYF. In DNA, the CDR3 is TGTGCCAGCGGGGGTTCGGGCTTGAATACAGATACGCAGTATTTT.

The chain joins TRBV27 to TRBJ2-1; 7 bases are a match to TRBD1. V dropped 5 bases and J dropped 2; count of bases not matched to a gene: 9. There are 16 residues in the CDR3. The V gene's germline CDR1 is MNHEY and CDR2 SMNVEV (reference sequence). CDR3 sequence: CASSTTGSSPYNEQFF. CDR3 nucleotides: TGTGCCAGCAGTACGACAGGGTCGAGCCCCTACAATGAGCAGTTCTTC.

In DNA, the CDR3 is TGTGCCAGCAGCGACTACAGGGGTACTCCTCTCTCTGGAAACACCATATATTTT. Protein product: CASSDYRGTPLSGNTIYF. The chain uses TRBV5-8 and TRBJ1-3; 7 nucleotides agree with TRBD1. There are 18 residues in the CDR3. The junction had 13 bases not matched to a gene; V was cut back by 4 bases and J by 0 bases. From germline, CDR1 is SGHTS and CDR2 YDEGEE.

This chain uses TRBV7-9 with TRBJ2-1; possibly TRBD2 for D (5 bases). This CDR3 comprises 16 residues. Germline V gives CDR1 SEHNR, CDR2 FQNEAQ (reference sequence). Trimming pared 3 bases from V and 7 bases from J, leaving 19 bases between. This CDR3 is CASSLLGGRSGNEQFF. The DNA for the CDR3 is TGTGCCAGCAGCTTGCTCGGTGGGAGATCTGGTAATGAGCAGTTCTTC.

The chain is built from TRBV2 and TRBJ2-1; 10 bases map to TRBD1. The CDR3 is 14 amino acids. Unmatched junction bases numbered 8, after V lost 6 bases and J lost 9 bases. The germline gives CDR1 SNHLY, CDR2 FYNNEI. CDR3 loop: CASSRDRGAGEQFF. The CDR3 DNA follows: TGTGCCAGCAGCCGGGACAGGGGTGCGGGTGAGCAGTTCTTC.

Here the CDR3 reads CASRTSGNFGTDTQYF. DNA of the CDR3: TGTGCCAGCAGGACTAGCGGGAACTTTGGCACAGATACGCAGTATTTT. V gene TRBV2 combines with J gene TRBJ2-3; 11 bases are shared with TRBD2. J gave up 1 base and V 6 bases, and 6 bases lay outside the gene matches. Germline-derived CDR1 and CDR2 are SNHLY and FYNNEI. The CDR3 runs to 16 residues.

The chain uses TRBV5-5 and TRBJ2-1; D is undetermined. V was pared by 1 base and J by 7 bases, with 6 bases between. Germline assignment: CDR1 SGHKS and CDR2 YYEKEE (reference sequence). CDR3 size: 12 residues. The CDR3 protein is CASSLIQNEQFF. CDR3 sequence (DNA): TGTGCCAGCAGCTTGATCCAGAATGAGCAGTTCTTC. Using reference TRBV5-5 and TRBJ2-1 for the parts outside the CDR3, the full variable domain is DAGVTQSPTHLIKTRGQQVTLRCSPISGHKSVSWYQQVLGQGPQFIFQYYEKEERGRGNFPDRFSARQFPNYSSELNVNALLLGDSALYLCASSLIQNEQFFGPGTRLTVL.

Comments on this clone: Other DNA sequences in the sample encode the same CDR3. The chain carries TRBV27 and TRBJ2-1, with 15 nucleotides matching TRBD2. This CDR3 comprises 15 residues. Germline-derived CDR1 and CDR2 are MNHEY and SMNVEV (reference sequence). Trimming removed 3 bases from V and 7 bases from J; junction bases left unmatched: 1. The CDR3 nucleotides are TGTGCCAGCAGTTTTGGGACTAGCGGGAGGAATGAGCAGTTCTTC. Translation: CASSFGTSGRNEQFF.

This chain links TRBV11-2 with TRBJ1-2; 10 nucleotides agree with TRBD1. Germline trimming cut 4 bases from V and 4 bases from J; bases unmatched to any gene: 6. This CDR3 has 15 amino acids. Germline lookup yields CDR1 SGHAT and CDR2 FQNNGV. The CDR3 DNA follows: TGTGCCAGCAGCTCCCGGGACAGGGGTTTCTATGGCTACACCTTC. Its protein is CASSSRDRGFYGYTF.

This sequence joins TRBV27 and TRBJ1-4; D gene uncertain. Per germline, CDR1 MNHEY and CDR2 SMNVEV (reference sequence). V lost 5 bases to trimming and J lost 6 bases, with 10 bases between them. This CDR3 has 13 residues. The CDR3 DNA reads TGTGCCAGCAGTAGGCCCGGGGATGAAAAACTGTTTTTT. Its translation is CASSRPGDEKLFF. Using reference TRBV27 and TRBJ1-4 for the parts outside the CDR3, the full variable domain is EAQVTQNPRYLITVTGKKLTVTCSQNMNHEYMSWYRQDPGLGLRQIYYSMNVEVTDKGDVPEGYKVSRKEKRNFPLILESPSPNQTSLYFCASSRPGDEKLFFGSGTQLSVL.

The chain couples TRBV30 to TRBJ2-2; D is undetermined. Germline V gene sequence: CDR1 GTSNPN, CDR2 SVGIG (reference sequence). This CDR3 contains 13 residues. Trimming shortened V by 1 base and J by 1 base, and 4 bases separated the two germline ends. CDR3 nucleotides: TGTGCCTGGAGTGGACTGAACACCGGGGAGCTGTTTTTT. Protein sequence: CAWSGLNTGELFF.